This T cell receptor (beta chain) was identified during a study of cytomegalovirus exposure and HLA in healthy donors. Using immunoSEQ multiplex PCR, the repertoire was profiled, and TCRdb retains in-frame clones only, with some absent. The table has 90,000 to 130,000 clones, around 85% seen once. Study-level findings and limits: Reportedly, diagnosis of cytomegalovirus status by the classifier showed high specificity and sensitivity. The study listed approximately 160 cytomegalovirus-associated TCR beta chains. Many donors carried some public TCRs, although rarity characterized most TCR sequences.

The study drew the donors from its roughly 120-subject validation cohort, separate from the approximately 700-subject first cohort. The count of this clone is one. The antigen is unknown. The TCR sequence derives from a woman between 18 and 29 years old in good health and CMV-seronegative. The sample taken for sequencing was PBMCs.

The CDR3 DNA reads as TGTGCCAGCACCCTCAAGGGACTAGCGGGGGGCCTGCCCTACAATGAGCAGTTCTTC. It encodes CASTLKGLAGGLPYNEQFF. The chain recombines TRBV27 with TRBJ2-1, with 15 bases matching TRBD2. V lost 7 bases and J lost 2; bases outside the gene matches: 12. This CDR3 contains 19 residues. Looked up from germline, CDR1 is MNHEY and CDR2 is SMNVEV (reference sequence).